Detailed here is one TCR beta chain. The sample belongs to a study of blood T cell repertoires in COVID-19. On the study more broadly: PBMCs, B-cell-depleted T cells, or T cells provided the cDNA or gDNA that made up the material.

Per the germline V gene, CDR1 is MNHNS and CDR2 is SASEGT. J was trimmed by 4 bases and V by 2 bases; bases with no gene match: 16. The CDR3 covers 18 residues. Per the original methods: Reference gene primer amplification gave estimated nucleated cell counts. TCRdb keeps only in-frame clones here, not all; method: immunoSEQ multiplex PCR. Clone size and the V and J calls come from that table; the DNA yielded D and trimming. The table shows roughly 50,000 clones, with roughly 90% occurring only once. The specimen sequenced was peripheral blood. The clonotype comes from a man at least 80 years old with acute or convalescent COVID-19. J is TRBJ2-7 and V is TRBV6-1; TRBD2 matches 8 bases. CDR3 in amino acids: CASSELISGNFYWYEQYF. The CDR3 DNA is TGTGCCAGCAGTGAACTTATTAGCGGGAACTTCTATTGGTACGAGCAGTACTTC.